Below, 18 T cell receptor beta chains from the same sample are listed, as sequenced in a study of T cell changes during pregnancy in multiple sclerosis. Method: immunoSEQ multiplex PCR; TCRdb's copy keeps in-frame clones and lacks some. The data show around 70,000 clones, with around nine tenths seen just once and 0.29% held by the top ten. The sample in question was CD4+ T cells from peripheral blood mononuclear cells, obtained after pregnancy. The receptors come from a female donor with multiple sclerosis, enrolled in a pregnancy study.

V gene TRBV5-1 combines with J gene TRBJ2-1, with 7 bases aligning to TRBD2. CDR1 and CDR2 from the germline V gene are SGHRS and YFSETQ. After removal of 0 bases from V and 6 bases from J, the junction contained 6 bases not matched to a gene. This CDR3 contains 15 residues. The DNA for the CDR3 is TGCGCCAGCAGCTTGGCGTCTAGCGGCCTCAATGAGCAGTTCTTC. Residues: CASSLASSGLNEQFF.

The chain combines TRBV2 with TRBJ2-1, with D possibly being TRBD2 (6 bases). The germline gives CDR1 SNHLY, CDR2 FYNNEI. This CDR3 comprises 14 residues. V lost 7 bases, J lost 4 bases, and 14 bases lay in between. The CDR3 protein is CASTEGNRYNEQFF. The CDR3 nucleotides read TGTGCCAGCACGGAGGGAAACCGATACAATGAGCAGTTCTTC.

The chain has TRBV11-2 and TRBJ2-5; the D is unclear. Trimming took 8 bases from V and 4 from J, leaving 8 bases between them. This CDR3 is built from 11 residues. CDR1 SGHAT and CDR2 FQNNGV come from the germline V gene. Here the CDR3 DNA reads TGTGCCAGCCGATCCGGAGAGACCCAGTACTTC. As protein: CASRSGETQYF.

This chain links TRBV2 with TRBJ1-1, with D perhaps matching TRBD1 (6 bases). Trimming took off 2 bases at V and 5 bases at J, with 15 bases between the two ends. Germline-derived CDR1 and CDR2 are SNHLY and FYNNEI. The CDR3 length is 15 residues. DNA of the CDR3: TGTGCCAGCAGTGAACAGGACAGCGCCTTTACTGAAGCTTTCTTT. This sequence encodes CASSEQDSAFTEAFF.

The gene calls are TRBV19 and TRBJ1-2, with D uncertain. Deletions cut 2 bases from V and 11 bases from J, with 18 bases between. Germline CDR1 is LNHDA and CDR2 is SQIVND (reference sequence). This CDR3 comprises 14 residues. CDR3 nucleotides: TGTGCCAGTAGTATAAGGCCGGACTCCCTTTTGTACACCTTC. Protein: CASSIRPDSLLYTF.

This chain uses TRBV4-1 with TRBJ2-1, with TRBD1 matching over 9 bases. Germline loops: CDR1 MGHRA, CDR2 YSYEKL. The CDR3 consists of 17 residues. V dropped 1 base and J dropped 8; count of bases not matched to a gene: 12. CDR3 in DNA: TGCGCCAGCAGCCAAGTTTTCGGGACAGGGAGGAGGGATGAGCAGTTCTTC. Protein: CASSQVFGTGRRDEQFF.

The CDR3 DNA reads as TGTGCCAGCAGGATACAGATTGAAACAGATACGCAGTATTTT. This codes for CASRIQIETDTQYF. This chain uses TRBV6-1 with TRBJ2-3; no firm D call. Germline CDR1 MNHNS, CDR2 SASEGT. The CDR3 is 14 amino acids. Trimming cost V 6 bases and J 3 bases, with 13 bases left between them.

The CDR3: CASSLDSSSYNEQFF. In DNA, the CDR3 is TGCGCCAGCAGCTTGGACTCTTCCTCCTACAATGAGCAGTTCTTC. The chain links TRBV5-1 to TRBJ2-1; D not certain. The CDR3 runs 15 residues. V lost 0 bases and J 0 bases, leaving 7 bases between the germline ends. Germline V gene sequence: CDR1 SGHRS, CDR2 YFSETQ.

The CDR3 bases are TGCGCCAGCAGCATACAGGGTTGGGACACCGGGGAGCTGTTTTTT. As protein: CASSIQGWDTGELFF. The chain employs TRBV5-1 and TRBJ2-2; tentative D call: TRBD1 (6 bases). Germline assignment: CDR1 SGHRS and CDR2 YFSETQ. The CDR3 has 15 amino acids. V lost 4 bases to trimming and J lost 3 bases, with 13 bases between them.

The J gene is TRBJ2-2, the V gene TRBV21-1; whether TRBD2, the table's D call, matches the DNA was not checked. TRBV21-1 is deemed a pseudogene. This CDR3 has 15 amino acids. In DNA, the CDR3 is TGTGCCAGCAGCTCCTCCTATCTACACACCGGGGAGCTGTTTTTT. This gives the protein CASSSSYLHTGELFF.

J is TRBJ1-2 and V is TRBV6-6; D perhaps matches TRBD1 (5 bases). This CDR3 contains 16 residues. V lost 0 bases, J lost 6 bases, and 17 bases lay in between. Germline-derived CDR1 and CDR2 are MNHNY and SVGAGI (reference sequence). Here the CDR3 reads CASSYSPGGVDDGYTF. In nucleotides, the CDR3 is TGTGCCAGCAGTTACTCCCCGGGAGGGGTAGATGATGGCTACACCTTC.

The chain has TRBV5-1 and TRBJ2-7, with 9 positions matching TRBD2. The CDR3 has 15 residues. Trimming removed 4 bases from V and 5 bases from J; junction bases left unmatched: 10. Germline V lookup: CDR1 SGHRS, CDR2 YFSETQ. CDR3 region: CASSPTSGSRHEQYF. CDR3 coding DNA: TGCGCCAGCAGCCCCACTAGCGGGTCGCGCCACGAGCAGTACTTC.

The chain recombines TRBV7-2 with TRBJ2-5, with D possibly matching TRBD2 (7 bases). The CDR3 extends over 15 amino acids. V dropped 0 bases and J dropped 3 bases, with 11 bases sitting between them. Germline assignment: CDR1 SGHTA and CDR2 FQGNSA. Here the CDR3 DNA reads TGTGCCAGCAGCTTAGCGGGGGGGCCGGAAGAGACCCAGTACTTC. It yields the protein CASSLAGGPEETQYF.

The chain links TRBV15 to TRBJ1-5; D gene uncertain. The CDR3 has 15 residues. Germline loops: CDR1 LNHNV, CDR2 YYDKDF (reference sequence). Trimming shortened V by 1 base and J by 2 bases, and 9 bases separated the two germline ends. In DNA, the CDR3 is TGTGCCACCAGCAGAGGGAGGTTTGGCAATCAGCCCCAGCATTTT. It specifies CATSRGRFGNQPQHF.

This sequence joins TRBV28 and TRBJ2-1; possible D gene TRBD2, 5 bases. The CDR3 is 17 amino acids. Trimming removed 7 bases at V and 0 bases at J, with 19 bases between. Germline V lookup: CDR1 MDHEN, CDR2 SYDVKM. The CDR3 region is CASTSWELGSSYNEQFF. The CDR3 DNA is TGTGCCAGCACCTCTTGGGAACTAGGTTCCTCCTACAATGAGCAGTTCTTC. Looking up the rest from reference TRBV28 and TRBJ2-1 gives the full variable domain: DVKVTQSSRYLVKRTGEKVFLECVQDMDHENMFWYRQDPGLGLRLIYFSYDVKMKEKGDIPEGYSVSREKKERFSLILESASTNQTSMYLCASTSWELGSSYNEQFFGPGTRLTVL.

In nucleotides, the CDR3 is TGTGCCAGCAGGGGACTAGTCGGGGAGACCCAGTACTTC. This sequence encodes CASRGLVGETQYF. The V call is TRBV7-9, the J call TRBJ2-5, with 8 bases aligning to TRBD2. The length of the CDR3 is 13 residues. Germline CDR1 and CDR2: SEHNR and FQNEAQ (reference sequence). With 6 bases clipped from V and 5 bases from J, the junction kept 5 bases outside the gene matches.

The CDR3 region has the DNA TGTGCCAGCAGTGAACCGGGCAGGGGGCCCGGGGAGCTGTTTTTT. Its protein is CASSEPGRGPGELFF. The chain recombines TRBV6-1 with TRBJ2-2; the match to TRBD1 covers 8 bases. Germline V gene lookup returns CDR1 MNHNS and CDR2 SASEGT. CDR3 length equals 15 residues. Trimming at V came to 2 bases and at J to 6 bases, leaving 5 bases not matched to a gene.

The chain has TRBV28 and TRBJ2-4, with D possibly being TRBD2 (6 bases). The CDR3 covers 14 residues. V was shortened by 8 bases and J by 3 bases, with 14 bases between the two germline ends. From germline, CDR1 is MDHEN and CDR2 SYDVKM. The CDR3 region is CASGVWRGKNIQYF. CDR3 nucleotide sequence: TGTGCCAGCGGGGTTTGGCGGGGCAAAAACATTCAGTACTTC.